These 22 T cell receptor beta chains originate from one sample sequenced in a study of T-cell reconstitution after alpha-beta-depleted transplantation in children. Unique molecular identifiers tagged the TCRbeta library. TCRdb reprocessed the PCR reads with MiXCR, giving one entry per CDR3 protein. This table holds 500,000 or so distinct CDR3 sequences, 30% to 35% found once. The sample in question was PBMCs from the stem cell graft donor, obtained from the stem cell graft. The source of these receptors is a human donor who donated a stem cell graft to a child with aplastic anemia.

This clonotype was recorded a few times. The rearrangement uses TRBV25-1 and TRBJ2-7; D is possibly TRBD1 or TRBD2 (5 bases each). The CDR3 runs to 11 residues. Germline lookup yields CDR1 MGHDK and CDR2 SYGVNS. Trimming cost V 8 bases and J 7 bases, with 12 bases left between them. The DNA of the CDR3 is TGTGCCAGCGGTGGTGGGGGTGAGCAGTACGTC. Translation gives CASGGGGEQYV.

The gene calls are TRBV19 and TRBJ1-1; 7 bases align to TRBD1. The CDR3 is 15 residues long. J gave up 3 bases and V 7 bases, and 11 bases lay outside the gene matches. Germline V gene sequence: CDR1 LNHDA, CDR2 SQIVND (reference sequence). The CDR3 reads CASKSSTGWDTEAFF. The CDR3 region has the DNA TGTGCCAGTAAAAGCTCGACAGGGTGGGACACTGAAGCTTTCTTT.

In DNA, the CDR3 is TGTGCCAGCAGCGGGACTAGCGGGAGGGCCTACCTTACGGATACGCAGTATTTT. Translating gives CASSGTSGRAYLTDTQYF. The chain links TRBV11-2 to TRBJ2-3, with TRBD2 identical over 16 bases. V lost 5 bases and J lost 6; bases outside the gene matches: 11. The germline CDR1 and CDR2 sequences are SGHAT and FQNNGV. The CDR3 runs 18 residues.

This clonotype was detected once. The V gene is TRBV10-2, the J gene TRBJ1-5, with a tentative D call TRBD1 (5 bases). V gave up 0 bases and J gave up 3 bases, with 9 bases separating them. Germline CDR1 and CDR2: WSHSY and SAAADI. This CDR3 comprises 15 residues. DNA for the CDR3: TGCGCCAGCAGTGAGTCGGGGCAGTCCAATCAGCCCCAGCATTTT. It is translated as CASSESGQSNQPQHF.

This chain joins TRBV3-1 and TRBJ2-7, with TRBD2 matching over 8 bases. Germline values: CDR1 LGHDT, CDR2 YNNKEL (reference sequence). The junction had 5 bases not matched to a gene; V was cut back by 0 bases and J by 4 bases. The CDR3 consists of 15 residues. In nucleotides, the CDR3 is TGTGCCAGCAGCCAAGAAGGCAGCGGGAGATACGAGCAGTACGTC. It yields the protein CASSQEGSGRYEQYV.

This clonotype was seen a handful of times. The V and J genes are TRBV5-4 and TRBJ2-2; tentative D call: TRBD1 (5 bases). CDR3 size: 15 residues. CDR1 and CDR2 from the germline V gene are SGHNT and YYREEE (reference sequence). V was shortened by 4 bases and J by 0 bases, with 10 bases between the two germline ends. CDR3 sequence reads: CASSPQGSNTGELFF. CDR3 nucleotides: TGTGCCAGCAGCCCTCAGGGCTCGAACACCGGGGAGCTGTTTTTT.

For this clonotype: One junction end disagrees with the germline gene, perhaps due to a read error. The chain recombines TRBV12-3 or TRBV12-4 with TRBJ2-1; 12 positions agree with TRBD2. The CDR3 has 13 residues. The CDR3 region has the DNA TGTGCCAGCAGTCCAGGGACTAGCGGGCCCAGTCCCTTC. It specifies CASSPGTSGPSPF.

This clonotype was seen repeatedly, ten times or more. The CDR3 sequence is CASSLTQGWNSPLHF. CDR3 nucleotides: TGTGCCAGCTCATTGACGCAGGGATGGAATTCACCCCTCCACTTT. The chain has TRBV18 and TRBJ1-6; the D gene is possibly TRBD1 (5 bases). V shed 5 bases and J shed 7 bases, with 15 bases lying between them. CDR3 length: 15 amino acids. Germline V CDR1 and CDR2: KGHSH, LQKENI.

This clonotype was observed a few times. This chain joins TRBV28 and TRBJ2-3; the D is unclear. Trimming removed 5 bases from V and 0 bases from J, with 12 bases in between. The CDR3 contains 15 residues. Germline V gene sequence: CDR1 MDHEN, CDR2 SYDVKM. The CDR3 DNA reads as TGTGCCAGCAGTAGTAGTCGTACTAGCACAGATACGCAGTATTTT. Protein: CASSSSRTSTDTQYF.

This clonotype was observed a handful of times. This chain joins TRBV25-1 and TRBJ2-2; maybe TRBD1 (5 bases). The germline gives CDR1 MGHDK, CDR2 SYGVNS. V lost 7 bases and J 1 base, leaving 10 bases between the germline ends. The CDR3 is 14 residues long. The CDR3 here is CASKSQGNTGELFF. The CDR3 nucleotides read TGTGCCAGCAAATCGCAGGGGAACACCGGGGAGCTGTTTTTT.

This clonotype was found a few times. This chain links TRBV11-2 with TRBJ2-1; no reliable D call. Germline CDR1 is SGHAT and CDR2 is FQNNGV. The V end was cut by 3 bases, the J end by 3 bases, with 9 bases between. This CDR3 is built from 14 residues. The CDR3, as DNA: TGTGCCAGCAGCTTGGGGTGGGGCTACAATGAGCAGTTCTTC. This codes for CASSLGWGYNEQFF.

This clonotype showed up just a few times. The CDR3 sequence: CASSELRGGVGDNEQFF. The CDR3 coding sequence is TGTGCCAGCAGTGAGTTAAGGGGCGGTGTGGGGGACAATGAGCAGTTCTTC. The chain is built from TRBV25-1 and TRBJ2-1; the D call may be TRBD1 or TRBD2 (5 bases each). Trimming took off 3 bases at V and 5 bases at J, with 20 bases between the two ends. The CDR3 has 17 residues. The germline V gene has CDR1 MGHDK and CDR2 SYGVNS. The full variable domain, its missing parts supplied by reference TRBV25-1 and TRBJ2-1, is EADIYQTPRYLVIGTGKKITLECSQTMGHDKMYWYQQDPGMELHLIHYSYGVNSTEKGDLSSESTVSRIRTEHFPLTLESARPSHTSQYLCASSELRGGVGDNEQFFGPGTRLTVL.

Turning to this clonotype: The CDR3 end shows no conserved phenylalanine or tryptophan, and so a read error is likely. The rearrangement links TRBV15 to TRBJ2-3, with D maybe TRBD1 (5 bases). Trimming took off 0 bases at V and 4 bases at J, with 14 bases between the two ends. CDR3 length equals 16 residues. The germline CDR1 and CDR2 sequences are LNHNV and YYDKDF (reference sequence). Here the CDR3 reads CATSRDGAARPDTQYL. The CDR3 region has the DNA TGTGCCACCAGCAGAGATGGGGCCGCTAGACCAGATACGCAGTATTTG.

This clonotype was detected only a few times. The rearrangement joins TRBV20-1 to TRBJ2-2; 7 nucleotides agree with TRBD2. The CDR3 length is 15 residues. Germline CDR1 DFQATT, CDR2 SNEGSKA (reference sequence). V gave up 6 bases and J gave up 7 bases; unmatched junction bases: 14. The DNA for the CDR3 is TGCAGTGCCCCGAACAGGCTCACGGGAGGCGGGGAGCTGTTTTTT. Translated: CSAPNRLTGGGELFF.

The chain uses TRBV5-1 and TRBJ1-5; TRBD1 might be the D (5 bases). The V gene's germline CDR1 is SGHRS and CDR2 YFSETQ. Trimming cost V 3 bases and J 2 bases, with 12 bases left between them. This CDR3 is 15 amino acids long. The DNA of the CDR3 is TGCGCCAGCAGCTCGGGCTCGGGGGGCAATCAGCCCCAGCATTTT. The encoded protein is CASSSGSGGNQPQHF.

The V and J genes are TRBV20-1 and TRBJ2-5; D unclear. The V end was cut by 0 bases, the J end by 2 bases, with 7 bases between. The length of the CDR3 is 13 residues. Germline V gene lookup returns CDR1 DFQATT and CDR2 SNEGSKA (reference sequence). The CDR3 DNA reads as TGCAGTGCTAGAGATATGGGGCAAGAGACCCAGTACTTC. Amino acids: CSARDMGQETQYF.

This chain connects TRBV10-3 to TRBJ2-1, with 7 bases identical to TRBD2. The trim removed 2 bases at V and 8 bases at J, leaving 12 bases unmatched. Germline loops: CDR1 ENHRY, CDR2 SYGVKD. This CDR3 has 16 residues. The CDR3 DNA follows: TGTGCCATCAGTGAGGTTCGGGGGAGGGCCCTCGATGAGCAGTTCTTC. This encodes CAISEVRGRALDEQFF.

This chain uses TRBV7-3 with TRBJ2-5, with 10 nucleotides matching TRBD2. The V gene end was trimmed by 5 bases and the J gene end by 5 bases; junction bases not matched to a gene: 5. In germline, CDR1 is SGHTA, CDR2 FQGTGA. The CDR3 runs 14 residues. The DNA of the CDR3 is TGTGCCAGCAGCCCTCCGGGACTAGCGGAGACCCAGTACTTC. Its protein product is CASSPPGLAETQYF.

The chain joins TRBV28 to TRBJ2-7; TRBD2 aligns across 7 bases. The junction had 18 bases not matched to a gene; V was cut back by 4 bases and J by 3 bases. This CDR3 contains 18 residues. CDR1 is MDHEN, CDR2 SYDVKM, per germline. The CDR3 region has the DNA TGTGCCAGCAGTTCCCCGATAGCGGGCTCGGCCCATTTCTACGAGCAGTACTTC. Protein: CASSSPIAGSAHFYEQYF. Complete variable domain (other parts from reference TRBV28 and TRBJ2-7): DVKVTQSSRYLVKRTGEKVFLECVQDMDHENMFWYRQDPGLGLRLIYFSYDVKMKEKGDIPEGYSVSREKKERFSLILESASTNQTSMYLCASSSPIAGSAHFYEQYFGPGTRLTVT.

The chain couples TRBV10-1 to TRBJ2-3; the D gene is possibly TRBD2 (6 bases). Germline values: CDR1 WNHNN, CDR2 SYGVQD (reference sequence). The V end lost 3 bases, the J end lost 0 bases, and 13 bases lay between the germline ends. The CDR3 contains 16 residues. DNA for the CDR3: TGCGCCAGCAGTGAATTAGCCCTAGCGAGCACAGATACGCAGTATTTT. It encodes CASSELALASTDTQYF.

The chain is built from TRBV20-1 and TRBJ2-1; D is unresolved. The CDR3 totals 13 residues. Germline lookup yields CDR1 DFQATT and CDR2 SNEGSKA (reference sequence). Trimming shortened V by 5 bases and J by 2 bases, and 10 bases separated the two germline ends. The CDR3 region is CSAPMGTYNEQFF. CDR3 coding DNA: TGCAGTGCTCCCATGGGTACCTACAATGAGCAGTTCTTC.

This clonotype came up a few times. This chain connects TRBV10-2 to TRBJ2-5; no firm D call. This CDR3 is built from 15 residues. The V gene lost 2 bases and the J gene lost 6 bases, with 16 bases spanning the gap. Germline-derived CDR1 and CDR2 are WSHSY and SAAADI. The DNA of the CDR3 is TGCGCCAGCAGTGAGCCTAGTCTTGGTCAAAAGACCCAGTACTTC. Amino acid sequence: CASSEPSLGQKTQYF.